These T cell receptor beta chains were read from a single sample in a study of cytotoxic CD8 clonotypes in ibrutinib-treated CLL. Assay used: immunoSEQ multiplex PCR; TCRdb lists only in-frame clones, some missing. The sample yields tens of thousands of clones, less than 85% seen once. The source material was PBMCs, sampled at disease progression, from a patient treated with ibrutinib. These receptors were collected from a human donor with chronic lymphocytic leukemia. Each CDR3 is given with its conserved first and last residue. A D gene is named only where the DNA matches it firmly. Size is stated for part of the rows, as once, few or many counts, or as a class when the clone is expanded.

>TRBJ2-7|TRBD1|TRBV5-4|NA
TGTGCCAGCAGCTATGGGACAGGGGGCAACTCGGACTACGAGCAGTACTTC
CASSYGTGGNSDYEQYF
>TRBJ1-5|NA|TRBV18|NA
TGTGCCAGCTCACCCGGGAATCAGCCCCAGCATTTT
CASSPGNQPQHF
>TRBJ2-3|TRBD2|TRBV7-2|few
TGTGCCAGCCGAGCGGGGGGGAGCACAGATACGCAGTATTTT
CASRAGGSTDTQYF
>TRBJ1-1|NA|TRBV30|NA
TGTGCCTGGAGGGACAGCCTGAACACTGAAGCTTTCTTT
CAWRDSLNTEAFF
>TRBJ2-7|TRBD2|TRBV9|NA
TGTGCCAGCAGCGTAGCAGCGGGGGCCTCCTACGAGCAGTACTTC
CASSVAAGASYEQYF
>TRBJ2-7|NA|TRBV5-4|NA
TGTGCCAGCAGCTCCGTCCAGGGCTCCTACGAGCAGTACTTC
CASSSVQGSYEQYF
>TRBJ2-2|NA|TRBV4-1|NA
TGCGCCAGCAGCCAGGGCACCGGGGAGCTGTTTTTT
CASSQGTGELFF
>TRBJ1-3|NA|TRBV7-9|NA
TGTGCCAGCAGCGGGGGACATACCTCTGGAAACACCATATATTTT
CASSGGHTSGNTIYF
>TRBJ1-5|NA|TRBV6-1|once
TGTGCCAGCAGTGAAGGCCTGAATCAGCCCCAGCATTTT
CASSEGLNQPQHF
>TRBJ1-4|TRBD1|TRBV5-6|NA
TGTGCCAGCAGCTGGGGGCCAGGGGGCGTCGAAAAACTGTTTTTT
CASSWGPGGVEKLFF
>TRBJ1-1|NA|TRBV21-1|NA
TGTGCCAGCAGCAAATTTGTTGATATCCCGGGCGGCACTGAAGCTTTCTTT
CASSKFVDIPGGTEAFF
>TRBJ2-7|TRBD1|TRBV5-1|NA
TGCGCCAGCAGCCCGGGACAGACCTCCTACGAGCAGTACTTC
CASSPGQTSYEQYF
>TRBJ2-1|NA|TRBV21-1|NA
TGTGCCAGCAGCAAAGTGACCCGGGGATGGGAGTTCTTC
CASSKVTRGWEFF
>TRBJ1-2|TRBD1|TRBV28|few
TGTGCCGCTTCGACAGGGGGGTATGGCTACACCTTC
CAASTGGYGYTF
>TRBJ1-4|NA|TRBV6-5|NA
TGTGCCAGCGGTAGGGGAGAAAAACTGTTTTTT
CASGRGEKLFF
>TRBJ2-2|TRBD2|TRBV4-2|NA
TGTGCCAGCAGCCATGATCCGGGACGGGGGGTTGTCACCGGGGAGCTGTTTTTT
CASSHDPGRGVVTGELFF
>TRBJ2-3|NA|TRBV6-4|NA
TGTGCCAGCAGTGATCGAGGGGGAGCAGATACGCAGTATTTT
CASSDRGGADTQYF
>TRBJ2-7|NA|TRBV4-1|NA
TGCGCCAGCAGCCAAGCTAAGGGTGGCTACGAGCAGTACTTC
CASSQAKGGYEQYF
>TRBJ2-7|TRBD2|TRBV18|NA
TGTGCCAGCTCACCCGGGACTAGCGGGCCCTACGAGCAGTACTTC
CASSPGTSGPYEQYF
>TRBJ2-7|TRBD1|TRBV10-3|once
TGTGCCATCAGTGAGGTTAGGACCAGGGGGTCCTACGAGCAGTACTTC
CAISEVRTRGSYEQYF
>TRBJ1-6|NA|TRBV4-1|few
TGCGCCAGCAGCCAAGGGAGCTCCTATAATTCACCCCTCCACTTT
CASSQGSSYNSPLHF
>TRBJ2-5|NA|TRBV28|few
TGTGCCAGCAGGGGGGAAAGCGGGTGGGAGACCCAGTACTTC
CASRGESGWETQYF
>TRBJ1-5|NA|TRBV27|NA
TGTGCCAGCAGTGATATGCGCAATCAGCCCCAGCATTTT
CASSDMRNQPQHF
>TRBJ1-1|TRBD1|TRBV12-5|NA
TGTGCTAGTGGTTCAGGGGGCCAAAATACTGAAGCTTTCTTT
CASGSGGQNTEAFF
>TRBJ1-2|NA|TRBV10-3|few
TGTGCCTTCCTAACCCTTAACTATGGCTACACCTTC
CAFLTLNYGYTF
>TRBJ2-7|NA|TRBV6-5|NA
TGTGCCAGCAGTAAGACAGCCCTTCTCTACGAGCAGTACTTC
CASSKTALLYEQYF
>TRBJ1-4|NA|TRBV14|few
TGTGCCAGCAGCCGAGGCGTGGCGGCTAATGAAAAACTGTTTTTT
CASSRGVAANEKLFF
>TRBJ1-2|NA|TRBV6-5|NA
TGTGCCAGCAGTTACGAAAGAGGGATGGGCTACACCTTC
CASSYERGMGYTF
>TRBJ2-3|NA|TRBV11-2|few
TGTGCCAGCAGCTTAGTATCGGGGGCAGGAGATACGCAGTATTTT
CASSLVSGAGDTQYF
>TRBJ2-7|NA|TRBV6-1|few
TGTGCCAGCAGTGTGTCGGAGTACGAGCAGTACTTC
CASSVSEYEQYF
>TRBJ1-2|TRBD1|TRBV7-2|few
TGTGCCAGCAGCACCTTGGGACAGACCGGCTACACCTTC
CASSTLGQTGYTF
>TRBJ1-5|NA|TRBV4-1|NA
TGCGCCAGCAGCCAAGATTACCTTAGCAATCAGCCCCAGCATTTT
CASSQDYLSNQPQHF
>TRBJ1-2|NA|TRBV29-1|few
TGCAGCGTTGGAGGAGGTACGGGGATTTATGGCTACACCTTC
CSVGGGTGIYGYTF
>TRBJ2-7|NA|TRBV2|NA
TGTGGTGGGATCAGCAGCGGTAACTACGAGCAGTACTTC
CGGISSGNYEQYF
>TRBJ2-5|TRBD1|TRBV9|NA
TGTGCCAGCGGACAGGGGGAGTCGCGAGAGACCCAGTACTTC
CASGQGESRETQYF
>TRBJ2-7|TRBD1|TRBV27|NA
TGTGCCAGCAGTTTCTCGAGAGGGACAGGGAAGGGGTTTGAGCAGTACTTC
CASSFSRGTGKGFEQYF
>TRBJ2-5|NA|TRBV4-1|NA
TGCGCCAGCAGCCAAGATTCCCGGGAAGGGGAGACCCAGTACTTC
CASSQDSREGETQYF
>TRBJ2-7|TRBD1|TRBV7-9|NA
TGTGCCAGCGGTAGGGCAGGGGGCTCCGAGCAGTACTTC
CASGRAGGSEQYF
>TRBJ1-1|TRBD1|TRBV29-1|NA
TGCAGCGCCGCGGGGACAGGGAACACTGAAGCTTTCTTT
CSAAGTGNTEAFF
>TRBJ2-5|NA|TRBV5-3|NA
TGTGCCAGAAGCCTCTGGGAGACCCAGTACTTC
CARSLWETQYF
>TRBJ1-3|NA|TRBV18|NA
TGTGCCAGCTCACCAAGGGCCTCTGGAAACACCATATATTTT
CASSPRASGNTIYF
>TRBJ2-7|TRBD1|TRBV4-1|NA
TGCGCCAGCAGCCAGCCCAACCGGGACAGGGGAGGTTTCAAGTACTTC
CASSQPNRDRGGFKYF
>TRBJ1-1|NA|TRBV6-5|NA
TGTGCCAGCAGTAGAGGGAGAAACACTGAAGCTTTCTTT
CASSRGRNTEAFF
>TRBJ1-4|NA|TRBV29-1|NA
TGCAGCGTTGCGGCAGGAGGTAATGAAAAACTGTTTTTT
CSVAAGGNEKLFF
>TRBJ2-2|NA|TRBV5-1|few
TGCGCCAGCAAAAGCAGGCGAGGGACCGGGGAGCTGTTTTTT
CASKSRRGTGELFF
>TRBJ2-5|TRBD2|TRBV11-3|NA
TGTGCCAGCAGCGCTGGGACTAGCGGGGTAGGCTTACAAGAGACCCAGTACTTC
CASSAGTSGVGLQETQYF
>TRBJ2-7|NA|TRBV7-9|few
TGTGCCAGCAGCTCCCAGACGGGACAGTACTTC
CASSSQTGQYF
>TRBJ2-2|TRBD2|TRBV19|NA
TGTGCCAGTAGTATAGGCGGGAGGAGCCCCGGGGAGCTGTTTTTT
CASSIGGRSPGELFF
>TRBJ1-4|NA|TRBV7-8|few
TGTGCCAGCAGCCCCAGGGTAACGAGGGAAAAACTGTTTTTT
CASSPRVTREKLFF
>TRBJ1-2|NA|TRBV29-1|NA
TGCAGCGTTGAACCCCCCGGGGCAACTACCCTAAACTTC
CSVEPPGATTLNF
>TRBJ1-1|TRBD1|TRBV4-1|NA
TGCGCCAGCAGCCAAGACAGGGGGGCGGACACTGAAGCTTTCTTT
CASSQDRGADTEAFF
>TRBJ1-2|TRBD1|TRBV6-5|NA
TGTGCCAGCACTCAACAGGGGGAGTATGGCTACACCTTC
CASTQQGEYGYTF
>TRBJ2-2|NA|TRBV6-1|NA
TGTGCCAGCAGGGGCAGGGTAAACACCGGGGAGCTGTTTTTT
CASRGRVNTGELFF
>TRBJ1-3|NA|TRBV27|few
TGTGCCAGCAGAGACAGTCTCTCTGGAAACACCATATATTTT
CASRDSLSGNTIYF
>TRBJ2-3|NA|TRBV7-9|NA
TGTGCCAGCAGTTTGGGATCCACAGATACGCAGTATTTT
CASSLGSTDTQYF
>TRBJ2-7|TRBD1|TRBV6-6|few
TGTGCCAGCAGTTACTGGGGACAGGGAGGCTACGAGCAGTACTTC
CASSYWGQGGYEQYF